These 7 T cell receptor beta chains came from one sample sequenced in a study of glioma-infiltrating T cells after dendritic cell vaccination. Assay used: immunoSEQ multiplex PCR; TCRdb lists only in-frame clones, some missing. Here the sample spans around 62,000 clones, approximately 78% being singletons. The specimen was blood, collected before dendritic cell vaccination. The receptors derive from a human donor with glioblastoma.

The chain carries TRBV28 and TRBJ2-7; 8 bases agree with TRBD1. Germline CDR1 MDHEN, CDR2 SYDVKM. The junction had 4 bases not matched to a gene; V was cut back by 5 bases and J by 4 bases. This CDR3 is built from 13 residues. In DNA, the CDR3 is TGTGCCAGCAGTGGGGGACAGGTTTACGAGCAGTACTTC. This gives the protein CASSGGQVYEQYF.

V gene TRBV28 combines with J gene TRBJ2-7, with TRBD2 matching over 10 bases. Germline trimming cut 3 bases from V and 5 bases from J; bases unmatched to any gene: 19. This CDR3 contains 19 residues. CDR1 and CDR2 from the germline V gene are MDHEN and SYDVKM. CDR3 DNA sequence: TGTGCCAGCAGTTTGCCCATGAGAGGGGCTAGCGGGGGTCTCAACGAGCAGTACTTC. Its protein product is CASSLPMRGASGGLNEQYF.

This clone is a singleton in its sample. The CDR3 region has the DNA TGTGCCTGGAGTGACCCGGGACTCTCCTACAATGAGCAGTTCTTC. Its protein product is CAWSDPGLSYNEQFF. The chain combines TRBV30 with TRBJ2-1; D may be TRBD2 (6 bases). The ends were cut back, 1 base at V and 0 bases at J, with 10 bases in the middle. Germline V CDR1 and CDR2: GTSNPN, SVGIG (reference sequence). The CDR3 consists of 15 residues.

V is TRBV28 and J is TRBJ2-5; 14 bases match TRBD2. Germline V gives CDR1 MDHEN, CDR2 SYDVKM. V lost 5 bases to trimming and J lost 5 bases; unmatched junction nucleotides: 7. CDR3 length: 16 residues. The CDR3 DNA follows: TGTGCCAGCAGTATGAGACTAGCGGGGGGGAAGGAGACCCAGTACTTC. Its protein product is CASSMRLAGGKETQYF.

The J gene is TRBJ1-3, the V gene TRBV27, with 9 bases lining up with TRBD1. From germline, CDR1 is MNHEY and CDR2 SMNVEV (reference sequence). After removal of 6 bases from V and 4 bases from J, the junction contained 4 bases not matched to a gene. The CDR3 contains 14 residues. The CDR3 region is CASRPGQGGNTIYF. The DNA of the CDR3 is TGTGCCAGCAGGCCGGGACAGGGAGGAAACACCATATATTTT.

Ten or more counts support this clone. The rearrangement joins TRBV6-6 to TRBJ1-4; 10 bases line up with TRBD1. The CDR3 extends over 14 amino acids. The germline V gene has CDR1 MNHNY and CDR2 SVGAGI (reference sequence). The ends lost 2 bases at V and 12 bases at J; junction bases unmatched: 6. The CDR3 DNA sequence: TGTGCCAGCAGTTACGACACGGACAGGGGGGAACTGTTTTTT. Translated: CASSYDTDRGELFF.

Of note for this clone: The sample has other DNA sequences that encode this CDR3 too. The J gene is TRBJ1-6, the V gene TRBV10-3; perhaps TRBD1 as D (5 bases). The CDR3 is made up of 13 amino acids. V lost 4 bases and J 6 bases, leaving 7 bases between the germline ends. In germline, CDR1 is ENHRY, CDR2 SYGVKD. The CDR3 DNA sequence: TGTGCCATCAGTGTGGGGGGTAATTCACCCCTCCACTTT. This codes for CAISVGGNSPLHF.